The 8 T cell receptor beta chains below all came from one sample that was sequenced in a study of cytomegalovirus exposure and HLA in healthy donors. Sequencing used immunoSEQ multiplex PCR; TCRdb keeps in-frame clones, though not all of them. In the table there are 55,000 to 65,000 clones, over 85% of which are singletons. The material sequenced was PBMCs. These receptors were taken from a man aged 18 to 30 in good health and CMV-seronegative.

The V call is TRBV7-9, the J call TRBJ2-1; 10 bases are a match to TRBD2. With V trimmed by 5 bases and J by 8 bases, 15 bases remained unmatched. CDR1 and CDR2 from the germline V gene are SEHNR and FQNEAQ (reference sequence). The CDR3 is 17 amino acids. The CDR3 loop reads CASSLRTSSGSTDEQFF. CDR3 nucleotide sequence: TGTGCCAGCAGCCTCAGAACGTCTAGCGGGAGTACAGATGAGCAGTTCTTC.

Of note for this clone: Within the sample, other DNA sequences also encode this same CDR3. The J gene is TRBJ2-1, the V gene TRBV5-4; possibly TRBD2 for D (6 bases). The V gene's germline CDR1 is SGHNT and CDR2 YYREEE (reference sequence). Trimming cost V 4 bases and J 6 bases, with 11 bases left between them. The CDR3 covers 13 residues. In DNA, the CDR3 is TGTGCCAGCAGCCTGCGGGGAGGCAATGAGCAGTTCTTC. The encoded protein is CASSLRGGNEQFF.

The rearrangement links TRBV14 to TRBJ2-7; 9 nucleotides line up with TRBD1. V lost 3 bases and J lost 4; bases outside the gene matches: 4. The CDR3 is 14 amino acids. CDR1 is SGHDN, CDR2 FVKESK, per germline. The CDR3 sequence is CASSHTGTGYEQYF. CDR3 nucleotide sequence: TGTGCCAGCAGCCACACCGGGACAGGGTACGAGCAGTACTTC.

The chain carries TRBV9 and TRBJ2-1; 7 nucleotides match TRBD1. Looked up from germline, CDR1 is SGDLS and CDR2 is YYNGEE. The V segment lost 2 bases and the J segment 2 bases; nucleotides outside the gene matches: 7. This CDR3 has 16 amino acids. The DNA of the CDR3 is TGTGCCAGCAGCGTCTCGACAGGGATCGCCTACAATGAGCAGTTCTTC. The encoded protein is CASSVSTGIAYNEQFF.

V is TRBV28 and J is TRBJ1-5; 7 positions match TRBD1. V trimming: 2 bases; J trimming: 5 bases; junction bases outside the gene matches: 9. Germline values: CDR1 MDHEN, CDR2 SYDVKM. The CDR3 extends over 16 amino acids. The CDR3 sequence: CASSLTTTGVYQPQHF. The CDR3, as DNA: TGTGCCAGCAGTTTAACCACCACAGGGGTTTATCAGCCCCAGCATTTT. The variable domain in full, with the rest retrieved from reference TRBV28 and TRBJ1-5, is DVKVTQSSRYLVKRTGEKVFLECVQDMDHENMFWYRQDPGLGLRLIYFSYDVKMKEKGDIPEGYSVSREKKERFSLILESASTNQTSMYLCASSLTTTGVYQPQHFGDGTRLSIL.

This clone was counted once. V usage is TRBV11-2 and J usage is TRBJ1-1; TRBD1 matches 8 bases. CDR1 and CDR2 (germline): SGHAT, FQNNGV. This CDR3 has 16 amino acids. Trimming at V came to 5 bases and at J to 5 bases, leaving 13 bases not matched to a gene. CDR3 in DNA: TGTGCCAGCAGCCCCTCCAGGGGGCTCTCTAGGACTGAAGCTTTCTTT. The encoded protein is CASSPSRGLSRTEAFF.

This chain joins TRBV11-2 and TRBJ2-5; TRBD2 is a possible D gene (8 bases). Trimming removed 1 base from V and 5 bases from J, with 11 bases in between. The length of the CDR3 is 14 residues. Looked up from germline, CDR1 is SGHAT and CDR2 is FQNNGV. The CDR3 region has the DNA TGTGCCAGCAGCTTAGCGGGAGGGGGCGAGACCCAGTACTTC. It specifies CASSLAGGGETQYF. The entire variable domain, with the rest obtained from reference TRBV11-2 and TRBJ2-5, is as follows: EAGVAQSPRYKIIEKRQSVAFWCNPISGHATLYWYQQILGQGPKLLIQFQNNGVVDDSQLPKDRFSAERLKGVDSTLKIQPAKLEDSAVYLCASSLAGGGETQYFGPGTRLLVL.

The chain couples TRBV6-6 to TRBJ2-1, with 9 bases that match TRBD1. The CDR3 is 15 residues long. Germline trimming cut 7 bases from V and 9 bases from J; bases unmatched to any gene: 13. Germline V gene sequence: CDR1 MNHNY, CDR2 SVGAGI (reference sequence). The CDR3 region has the DNA TGTGCCAGCAAACCGGGACAGGGTGGTCGTGGTGAGCAGTTCTTC. Its translation is CASKPGQGGRGEQFF.